This T cell receptor beta chain is drawn from a study of OX40 agonist ivuxolimab in advanced cancers. With regard to the full study: Ivuxolimab was a fully human IgG2 agonistic monoclonal antibody targeting the costimulatory receptor OX40 (CD134). Prior anti-PD-1, anti-PD-L1 or anti-CTLA-4 therapy was permitted, and 35% to 40% of dose-escalation patients had received checkpoint inhibitors. The dose-escalation cohort was roughly 80% male with a mean age of approximately 60 years, ranging from about 20 to 80. Partial responses occurred in three dose-escalation patients, of whom one had hepatocellular carcinoma and two had cutaneous melanoma. Of the approximately 50 dose-escalation patients, hepatocellular carcinoma was present in some 19, melanoma in some 15, renal cell carcinoma in 9 and head and neck cancer in 9. The point of sequencing TCRbeta in the periphery was to test whether ivuxolimab changed TCR sequence diversity and drove clonal T-cell expansion. The monotherapy dose-escalation portion (N of about 50 patients) of the phase I ivuxolimab trial is reported in the paper. Intravenous ivuxolimab was administered to patients every 2 weeks at six dose levels: 0.01, 0.1, 0.3, 1.5, 3 and 10 mg/kg. The paper's findings and limits, for the study overall: Antigen specificity was not determined for the clonally expanded peripheral T cells. Low levels of normalized T-cell clonal expansion were also seen in some patients who did not respond. At doses of 0.1 to 3.0 mg/kg, clonal expansion of both CD4+ and CD8+ blood T cells was observed from baseline to week 6. After ivuxolimab, CD8+ T cells had more expanded clones than CD4+ T cells on average. Partial responders in the 0.1-3.0 mg/kg groups had among the lowest normalized peripheral clonal expansion, especially among CD8+ T cells.

For sequencing of the TCRbeta CDR3 region, genomic DNA was extracted from the sorted cells. TCRbeta CDR3 regions were sequenced using the immunoSEQ Assay. As stored in TCRdb, this immuneACCESS dataset retains in-frame rearrangements with V and J assigned. A fraction of the clones does not appear; measured against another copy, unresolved V genes explain less than half of the discrepancy, and the remainder lacks a known reason. The table for this sample lists 74,000 or so clones; 80% to 90% of them were counted only once. The ten largest clonotypes hold around 2% of the sample. The trial excluded patients who had a history of autoimmune disease or were on systemic immunosuppression. Peripheral blood for TCR sequencing was drawn from every dose cohort at baseline, at cycle 4 day 1 and at cycle 7 day 1. The samples were drawn from a first-in-human, open-label, multicenter phase I dose-escalation trial of ivuxolimab. Adults with locally advanced or metastatic melanoma, renal cell carcinoma, hepatocellular carcinoma or head and neck squamous cell carcinoma were enrolled in the trial. Before TCR sequencing, CD4+ and CD8+ T cells were separately sorted from peripheral blood.

As encoded in the germline V gene, CDR1 is MDHEN while CDR2 is SYDVKM. Reading from cysteine to phenylalanine, the CDR3 counts 12 amino acids. The kept DNA is CDR3 alone, 36 bases in frame from the first base. The trim is 2 bases for V and 12 bases for J, with a gap of 14 bases between the germline ends. Worth noting for this clone: The clone's antigen remains unknown. No base quality values were provided; no much bigger clone lies one nucleotide off.

The sequence was obtained from an adult with an advanced solid tumor such as melanoma, head and neck, liver or kidney cancer. The sequenced sample was CD4+ or CD8+ T cells sorted from blood, obtained in a trial of the OX40 agonist ivuxolimab. The chain uses TRBV28 and TRBJ2-7; too little of a D gene remains to name it. The sequenced DNA is TGTGCCAGCAGTTTACAGACCCCACCTTCGTACTTC. Its coded protein is CASSLQTPPSYF.